These 32 T cell receptor beta chains were all obtained from the same sample, sequenced in a study of T cells in Graves' hyperthyroidism and ophthalmopathy. TCR beta CDR3 sequences were amplified from RNA transcripts. The TCR CDR3 was amplified in a first-round RT-PCR using the HTBI primer set. TCRdb re-analysed the multiplex PCR reads in MiXCR, keeping a single row per CDR3 protein. The sample consists of approximately 210,000 distinct CDR3 sequences, 17% of them appearing once. The sequenced sample consisted of blood. The receptors stem from a man aged 45-65 years with Graves' hyperthyroidism.

This clonotype appeared many times. The V call is TRBV24-1, the J call TRBJ1-2; TRBD1 agrees at 7 bases. The germline CDR1 and CDR2 sequences are KGHDR and SFDVKD. V gave up 4 bases and J gave up 2 bases; unmatched junction bases: 3. The CDR3 consists of 14 residues. CDR3 residues: CATSEGQLNYGYTF. CDR3 nucleotide sequence: TGTGCCACCAGTGAGGGACAGTTAAACTATGGCTACACCTTC.

This clonotype was recorded a few times. This sequence joins TRBV20-1 and TRBJ1-3; 9 bases match TRBD1. V shed 1 base and J 1 base; nucleotides not matched to a gene: 11. From germline, CDR1 is DFQATT and CDR2 SNEGSKA (reference sequence). CDR3 size: 18 residues. Here the CDR3 reads CSARAPWTGVGSGNTIYF. The CDR3 coding sequence is TGCAGTGCTAGAGCCCCCTGGACAGGGGTCGGGTCTGGAAACACCATATATTTT.

As DNA, the CDR3 is TGTGCCAGCAGCTCGGTGCGCGGGAACACCGGGGAGCTGTTTTTT. Protein: CASSSVRGNTGELFF. The genes are TRBV11-2 and TRBJ2-2; no firm D call. Trimming left V 4 bases short and J 1 base short, with 10 bases between. Per the germline V gene, CDR1 is SGHAT and CDR2 is FQNNGV. This CDR3 region has 15 residues.

This clonotype has a single count. The chain joins TRBV5-1 to TRBJ1-1; 7 nucleotides match TRBD1. The V and J ends lost 3 bases and 2 bases, in that order; junction bases with no gene match: 4. The CDR3 has 14 amino acids. Germline-derived CDR1 and CDR2 are SGHRS and YFSETQ. Written as DNA, the CDR3 is TGCGCCAGCAGCTGGGACAGACAAAACACTGAAGCTTTCTTT. This encodes CASSWDRQNTEAFF.

This clonotype showed up just a few times. This sequence joins TRBV4-3 and TRBJ1-2, with D possibly being TRBD1 (6 bases). CDR1 and CDR2 from the germline V gene are LGHNA and YSLEER. Trimming removed 4 bases at V and 10 bases at J, with 16 bases between. This CDR3 region has 13 residues. Here the CDR3 reads CASSLGGPGDYTF. CDR3 DNA: TGCGCCAGCAGCCTAGGGGGTCCCGGTGACTACACCTTC.

This clonotype was counted only a few times. The CDR3 nucleotides are TGCGCCAGCAGCGGCGGGAGGGGGGGCTACGAGCAGTACTTC. Encoded protein: CASSGGRGGYEQYF. This chain links TRBV5-1 with TRBJ2-7; 9 nucleotides agree with TRBD2. Germline CDR1 is SGHRS and CDR2 is YFSETQ. The V segment lost 4 bases and the J segment 3 bases; nucleotides outside the gene matches: 5. This CDR3 spans 14 amino acids.

The chain couples TRBV29-1 to TRBJ2-7; 8 bases map to TRBD1. With V trimmed by 8 bases and J by 3 bases, 6 bases remained unmatched. This CDR3 is 12 amino acids long. Germline assignment: CDR1 SQVTM and CDR2 ANQGSEA. In DNA form, the CDR3 reads TGCAGCATAGAGGACAGGGACTACGAGCAGTACTTC. Translating it yields CSIEDRDYEQYF.

This clonotype came up many times. The rearrangement links TRBV27 to TRBJ2-7; D perhaps matches TRBD2 (5 bases). Trimming left V 2 bases short and J 2 bases short, with 22 bases between. CDR1 MNHEY and CDR2 SMNVEV come from the germline V gene (reference sequence). The CDR3 runs to 18 residues. CDR3 nucleotides: TGTGCCAGCAGTTTAGGCCCCCCTCAAGCGAGCGGCCCCTACGAGCAGTACTTC. Translating it yields CASSLGPPQASGPYEQYF.

This clonotype came up many times. The CDR3 reads CSASHLTSGREGRMNEQFF. CDR3 nucleotide sequence: TGCAGTGCTAGTCATCTGACTAGCGGGAGGGAGGGAAGGATGAATGAGCAGTTCTTC. V usage is TRBV20-1 and J usage is TRBJ2-1; 14 bases fit TRBD2. Trimming removed 3 bases from V and 7 bases from J; junction bases left unmatched: 17. From germline, CDR1 is DFQATT and CDR2 SNEGSKA (reference sequence). The CDR3 runs to 19 residues.

In the case of this clonotype: With a much larger clone just one base away, this may be a read error. The rearrangement joins TRBV30 to TRBJ1-4; D uncertain. This CDR3 comprises 13 residues. CDR1 and CDR2 (germline): GTSNPN, SVGIG (reference sequence). V was trimmed by 2 bases and J by 3 bases, leaving 7 bases between them. The CDR3 sequence: CAWSFTANEKLFF. In DNA form, the CDR3 reads TGTGCCTGGAGTTTTACAGCTAATGAAAAACTGTTTTTT.

This clonotype occurred many times. V gene TRBV18 combines with J gene TRBJ1-1, with a weak D call TRBD1 (5 bases). The CDR3 is 14 residues long. The germline gives CDR1 KGHSH, CDR2 LQKENI. Deletions cut 2 bases from V and 4 bases from J, with 11 bases between. The CDR3 sequence is CASSPAMGGTEAFF. The CDR3 DNA is TGTGCCAGCTCACCAGCGATGGGGGGCACTGAAGCTTTCTTT.

In this sample, this clonotype turned up many times. This rearrangement joins TRBV19 to TRBJ2-7; no firm D call. V gave up 6 bases and J gave up 0 bases, with 15 bases separating them. CDR3 length: 15 residues. Germline assignment: CDR1 LNHDA and CDR2 SQIVND (reference sequence). As DNA, the CDR3 is TGTGCCAGTAGCACCGACGTGCGATACTCCTACGAGCAGTACTTC. The encoded protein is CASSTDVRYSYEQYF.

The chain employs TRBV19 and TRBJ2-1, with 7 nucleotides matching TRBD1. Germline V gene sequence: CDR1 LNHDA, CDR2 SQIVND (reference sequence). This CDR3 has 15 residues. With V trimmed by 6 bases and J by 7 bases, 12 bases remained unmatched. The CDR3 region has the DNA TGTGCCAGTAGACCCGGGACAGACAGTCGGAATGAGCAGTTCTTC. It specifies CASRPGTDSRNEQFF.

This clonotype has a handful of counts. The CDR3 region is CASSQRDRGSSGYTF. In DNA form, the CDR3 reads TGTGCCAGCAGCCAGCGGGACAGGGGGTCCTCCGGCTACACCTTC. The genes are TRBV3-1 and TRBJ1-2; TRBD1 aligns across 11 bases. Germline CDR1 LGHDT, CDR2 YNNKEL (reference sequence). V trimming: 3 bases; J trimming: 8 bases; junction bases outside the gene matches: 8. The CDR3 runs 15 residues.

The table lists this clonotype with many counts. The V gene is TRBV2, the J gene TRBJ2-7, with D perhaps TRBD1 (6 bases). The CDR3 has 13 amino acids. The ends were cut back, 9 bases at V and 2 bases at J, with 14 bases in the middle. The germline V gene encodes CDR1 SNHLY and CDR2 FYNNEI. The CDR3 region is CASGSGTTYEQYF. DNA of the CDR3: TGTGCCAGTGGGTCCGGGACAACCTACGAGCAGTACTTC.

This clonotype was counted many times. The chain has TRBV7-9 and TRBJ2-7, with D possibly matching TRBD2 (5 bases). V lost 5 bases to trimming and J lost 0 bases, with 17 bases between them. Germline V CDR1 and CDR2: SEHNR, FQNEAQ (reference sequence). The CDR3 consists of 16 residues. The CDR3 DNA reads TGTGCCAGCAGCCGACATGACTCGGCGGGCTCCTACGAGCAGTACTTC. It translates to CASSRHDSAGSYEQYF. Full variable domain (rest looked up from reference TRBV7-9 and TRBJ2-7): DTGVSQNPRHKITKRGQNVTFRCDPISEHNRLYWYRQTLGQGPEFLTYFQNEAQLEKSRLLSDRFSAERPKGSFSTLEIQRTEQGDSAMYLCASSRHDSAGSYEQYFGPGTRLTVT.

This clonotype showed up many times. The genes are TRBV20-1 and TRBJ2-1, with 9 bases that match TRBD2. The CDR3 consists of 14 residues. Germline values: CDR1 DFQATT, CDR2 SNEGSKA (reference sequence). The J segment lost 9 bases and the V segment lost 5 bases, leaving 11 bases of the junction unmatched. The CDR3: CSARPGLAAGEQFF. CDR3 in DNA: TGCAGTGCTCGTCCGGGACTAGCTGCGGGTGAGCAGTTCTTC.

DNA for the CDR3: TGTGCCAGCAGCGGAGCCAGCCTTGGCGGGGAGCTGTTTTTT. It yields the protein CASSGASLGGELFF. The rearrangement uses TRBV9 and TRBJ2-2; D uncertain. The CDR3 length is 14 residues. Trimming pared 3 bases from V and 7 bases from J, leaving 13 bases between. Germline V gene sequence: CDR1 SGDLS, CDR2 YYNGEE.

The sample holds a few counts of this clonotype. One end of the junction fails to match germline, which may point to a read error. The chain combines TRBV7-9 with TRBJ2-2, with D perhaps matching TRBD1 or TRBD2 (6 bases each). CDR1 SEHNR and CDR2 FQNEAQ come from the germline V gene (reference sequence). The CDR3 is 16 residues long. The CDR3 reads CAGSYRDTGGTGELFF. The CDR3 coding sequence is TGTGCCGGCAGCTACCGGGACACCGGGGGCACCGGGGAGCTGTTTTTT.

V gene TRBV6-1 combines with J gene TRBJ2-1; no definite D call. V shed 3 bases and J shed 7 bases, with 10 bases lying between them. From germline, CDR1 is MNHNS and CDR2 SASEGT. This CDR3 contains 13 residues. CDR3 in DNA: TGTGCCAGCAGTGACGGCTATTTAAATGAGCAGTTCTTC. Translating gives CASSDGYLNEQFF.

CDR3 protein: CASSSRGSDGYTF. As DNA, the CDR3 is TGTGCCAGCAGCTCCAGGGGGTCTGATGGCTACACCTTC. The chain joins TRBV7-9 to TRBJ1-2; 7 nucleotides line up with TRBD1. This CDR3 is 13 amino acids long. Germline-derived CDR1 and CDR2 are SEHNR and FQNEAQ (reference sequence). V lost 4 bases and J lost 6; bases outside the gene matches: 5.

This clonotype was recorded many times. The chain links TRBV11-2 to TRBJ2-5; 9 bases map to TRBD1. Germline loops: CDR1 SGHAT, CDR2 FQNNGV. V shed 5 bases and J 6 bases; nucleotides not matched to a gene: 7. This CDR3 region has 14 residues. For the CDR3, the DNA is TGTGCCAGCAGCCCACGGGACAGGGCGAAGACCCAGTACTTC. Amino acids: CASSPRDRAKTQYF.

CDR3 loop: CASSPEPGRYNEQFF. The CDR3 DNA follows: TGTGCCAGCAGCCCTGAGCCGGGACGCTACAATGAGCAGTTCTTC. The genes are TRBV7-3 and TRBJ2-1; D is tentatively TRBD1 or TRBD2 (5 bases each). The CDR3 length is 15 residues. V lost 5 bases and J lost 3, with 14 bases in between. CDR1 is SGHTA, CDR2 FQGTGA, per germline.

At least ten counts were recorded for this clonotype. The gene calls are TRBV7-3 and TRBJ2-3, with D uncertain. Deletions cut 2 bases from V and 0 bases from J, with 6 bases between. The germline CDR1 and CDR2 sequences are SGHTA and FQGTGA. This CDR3 is built from 14 residues. DNA of the CDR3: TGTGCCAGCAGCTTACAGTCTAGCACAGATACGCAGTATTTT. Its protein is CASSLQSSTDTQYF.

This clonotype was picked up many times. This chain connects TRBV20-1 to TRBJ1-1; 9 bases agree with TRBD1. Germline CDR1 and CDR2: DFQATT and SNEGSKA (reference sequence). The CDR3 spans 12 residues. The DNA of the CDR3 is TGCAGACCCGTGGGACAGGGCGGAAAAGCTTTCTTT. Translation: CRPVGQGGKAFF.

This clonotype was seen ten or more times. The gene calls are TRBV4-2 and TRBJ2-7; the D gene is possibly TRBD1 (5 bases). There are 15 residues in the CDR3. Germline CDR1 reads LGHNA; CDR2 reads YNFKEQ. With 1 base removed from V and 0 bases from J, the gap between germline ends came to 10 bases. The CDR3 nucleotides read TGTGCCAGCAGCCAAGCTGGGGCTAGCTCCTACGAGCAGTACTTC. It encodes CASSQAGASSYEQYF.

V usage is TRBV28 and J usage is TRBJ1-2; weak D call: TRBD1 (6 bases). Germline V lookup: CDR1 MDHEN, CDR2 SYDVKM. Trimming took 6 bases from V and 5 from J, leaving 13 bases between them. The CDR3 runs to 13 residues. The CDR3 is CASRIRTAYGYTF. The CDR3 DNA sequence: TGTGCCAGCAGAATCCGGACAGCGTATGGCTACACCTTC.

This clonotype was seen ten or more times. The rearrangement links TRBV27 to TRBJ1-1; D gene uncertain. V was trimmed by 6 bases and J by 5 bases, leaving 13 bases between them. The CDR3 totals 13 residues. Germline lookup yields CDR1 MNHEY and CDR2 SMNVEV (reference sequence). Written as DNA, the CDR3 is TGTGCCAGCAGCCGAGCCCGAGGTACTGAAGCTTTCTTT. It codes for CASSRARGTEAFF.

There are many counts of this clonotype. V usage is TRBV28 and J usage is TRBJ2-1; D is perhaps TRBD2 (5 bases). Germline values: CDR1 MDHEN, CDR2 SYDVKM. V was trimmed by 1 base and J by 1 base, leaving 8 bases between them. The CDR3 has 15 amino acids. CDR3 residues: CASSLLGRSYNEQFF. DNA of the CDR3: TGTGCCAGCAGTTTATTGGGGAGATCCTACAATGAGCAGTTCTTC. The whole variable domain, filled in from reference TRBV28 and TRBJ2-1, reads DVKVTQSSRYLVKRTGEKVFLECVQDMDHENMFWYRQDPGLGLRLIYFSYDVKMKEKGDIPEGYSVSREKKERFSLILESASTNQTSMYLCASSLLGRSYNEQFFGPGTRLTVL.

This clonotype has at least ten counts. The chain has TRBV20-1 and TRBJ2-1, with TRBD2 matching over 11 bases. CDR3 length: 16 amino acids. V was pared by 0 bases and J by 3 bases, with 4 bases of the junction left unmatched. The germline V gene has CDR1 DFQATT and CDR2 SNEGSKA (reference sequence). The CDR3 DNA is TGCAGTGCTAGAGACTTCACTAGCGGGGGCTACAATGAGCAGTTCTTC. Amino acid sequence: CSARDFTSGGYNEQFF.

At least ten counts were recorded for this clonotype. The chain recombines TRBV5-1 with TRBJ1-1, with TRBD1 matching 8 bases. CDR1 is SGHRS and CDR2 is YFSETQ in the germline V gene. With V trimmed by 4 bases and J by 4 bases, 12 bases remained unmatched. This CDR3 has 16 amino acids. CDR3: CASSTGNSGGVTEAFF. The CDR3 DNA sequence: TGCGCCAGCAGCACGGGAAACTCAGGGGGCGTCACTGAAGCTTTCTTT. The variable domain in full, completed from reference TRBV5-1 and TRBJ1-1, reads KAGVTQTPRYLIKTRGQQVTLSCSPISGHRSVSWYQQTPGQGLQFLFEYFSETQRNKGNFPGRFSGRQFSNSRSEMNVSTLELGDSALYLCASSTGNSGGVTEAFFGQGTRLTVV.

This clonotype has a count of ten or more. The chain couples TRBV28 to TRBJ1-5; D possibly corresponds to TRBD1 (5 bases). V was shortened by 5 bases and J by 2 bases, with 10 bases between the two germline ends. From germline, CDR1 is MDHEN and CDR2 SYDVKM. This CDR3 comprises 14 residues. CDR3 DNA sequence: TGTGCCAGCAGTCGGCCGGGGGGCAATCAGCCCCAGCATTTT. Protein: CASSRPGGNQPQHF.